The T cell receptor beta chain under discussion was sequenced for a study of blood T cell repertoires in COVID-19. Study summary: Specimens from acute and convalescent COVID-19 originated in the United States, Italy and Spain.

Sequencing used immunoSEQ multiplex PCR; TCRdb keeps in-frame clones, though not all of them. The table includes some 99,000 clones, over 75% detected once. V was clipped by 2 bases and J by 0 bases, with 14 bases between them. The CDR3 contains 16 residues. The germline gives CDR1 MNHEY, CDR2 SVGEGT. The origin of this receptor is a woman of 80 years or more with acute or convalescent COVID-19. The chain uses TRBV6-2 or TRBV6-3 and TRBJ2-7; D may be TRBD2 (5 bases). The sequencing sample was made of peripheral blood. The CDR3, as DNA: TGTGCCAGCAGTTACCCGATCCGAGGGTTCTCCTACGAGCAGTACTTC. It translates to CASSYPIRGFSYEQYF.